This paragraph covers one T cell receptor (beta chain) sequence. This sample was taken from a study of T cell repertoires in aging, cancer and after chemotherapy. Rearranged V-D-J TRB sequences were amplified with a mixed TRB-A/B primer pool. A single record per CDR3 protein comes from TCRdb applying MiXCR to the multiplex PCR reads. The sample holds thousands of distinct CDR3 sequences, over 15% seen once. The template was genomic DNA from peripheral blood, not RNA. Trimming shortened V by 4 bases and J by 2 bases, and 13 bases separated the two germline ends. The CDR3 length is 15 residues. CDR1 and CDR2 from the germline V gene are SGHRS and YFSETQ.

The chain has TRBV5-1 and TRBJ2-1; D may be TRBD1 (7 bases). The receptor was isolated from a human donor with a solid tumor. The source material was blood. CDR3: CASSAAGGTYNEQFF. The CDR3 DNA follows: TGCGCCAGCAGCGCCGCAGGGGGGACCTACAATGAGCAGTTCTTC.